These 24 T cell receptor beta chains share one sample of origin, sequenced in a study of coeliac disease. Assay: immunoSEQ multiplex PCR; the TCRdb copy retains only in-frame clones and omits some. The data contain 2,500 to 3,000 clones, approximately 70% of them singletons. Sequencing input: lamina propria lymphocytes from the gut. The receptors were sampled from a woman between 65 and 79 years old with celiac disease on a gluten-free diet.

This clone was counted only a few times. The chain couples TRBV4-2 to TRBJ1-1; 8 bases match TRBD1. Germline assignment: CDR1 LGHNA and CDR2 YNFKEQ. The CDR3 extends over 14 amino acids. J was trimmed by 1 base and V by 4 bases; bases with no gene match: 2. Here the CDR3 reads CASSPGQGNTEAFF. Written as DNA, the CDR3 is TGTGCCAGCAGCCCAGGACAGGGGAACACTGAAGCTTTCTTT.

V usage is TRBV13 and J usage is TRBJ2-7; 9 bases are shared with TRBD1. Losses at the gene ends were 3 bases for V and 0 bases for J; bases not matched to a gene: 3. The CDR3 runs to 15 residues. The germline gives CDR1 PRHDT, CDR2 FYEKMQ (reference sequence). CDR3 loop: CASSFRDRVSYEQYF. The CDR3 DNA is TGTGCCAGCAGCTTCCGGGACAGGGTCTCCTACGAGCAGTACTTC.

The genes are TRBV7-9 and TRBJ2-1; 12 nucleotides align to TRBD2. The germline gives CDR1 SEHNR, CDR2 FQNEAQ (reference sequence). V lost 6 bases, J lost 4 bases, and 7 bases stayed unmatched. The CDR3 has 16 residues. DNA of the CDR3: TGTGCCAGCAGTCCCGAGACTAGCGGGAGTTACAATGAGCAGTTCTTC. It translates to CASSPETSGSYNEQFF.

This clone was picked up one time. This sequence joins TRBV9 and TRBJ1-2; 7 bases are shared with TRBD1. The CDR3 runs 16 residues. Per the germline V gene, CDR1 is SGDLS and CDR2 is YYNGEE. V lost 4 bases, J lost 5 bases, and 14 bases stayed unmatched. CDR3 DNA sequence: TGTGCCAGCAGCCGACCCCCCTCAGGGGGGCGGTATGGCTACACCTTC. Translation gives CASSRPPSGGRYGYTF.

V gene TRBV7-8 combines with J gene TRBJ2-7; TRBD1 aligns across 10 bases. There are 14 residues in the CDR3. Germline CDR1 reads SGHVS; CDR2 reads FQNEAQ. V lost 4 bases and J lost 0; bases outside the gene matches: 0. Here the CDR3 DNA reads TGTGCCAGCAGCTGGGACAGGGGCTCCTACGAGCAGTACTTC. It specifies CASSWDRGSYEQYF.

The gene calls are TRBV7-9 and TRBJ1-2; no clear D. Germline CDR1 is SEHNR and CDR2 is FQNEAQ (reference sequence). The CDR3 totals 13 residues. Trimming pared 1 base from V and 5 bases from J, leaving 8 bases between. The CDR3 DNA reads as TGTGCCAGCAGCTTAGTGCGTCCGTATGGCTACACCTTC. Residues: CASSLVRPYGYTF.

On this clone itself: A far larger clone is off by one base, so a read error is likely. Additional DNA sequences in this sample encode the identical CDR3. CDR3 sequence: CASSLSLAGDYEQYF. CDR3 nucleotide sequence: TGTGCCAGCAGCTTATCGCTAGCGGGGGACTACGAGCAGTACTTC. The chain employs TRBV27 and TRBJ2-7, with 10 bases that match TRBD2. Germline lookup yields CDR1 MNHEY and CDR2 SMNVEV (reference sequence). The CDR3 is made up of 15 amino acids.

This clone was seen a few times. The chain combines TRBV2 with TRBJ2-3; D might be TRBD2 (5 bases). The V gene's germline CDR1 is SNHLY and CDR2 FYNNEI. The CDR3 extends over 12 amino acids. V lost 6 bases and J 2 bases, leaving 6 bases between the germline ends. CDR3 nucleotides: TGTGCCAGCAGGGAGGACACAGATACGCAGTATTTT. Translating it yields CASREDTDTQYF.

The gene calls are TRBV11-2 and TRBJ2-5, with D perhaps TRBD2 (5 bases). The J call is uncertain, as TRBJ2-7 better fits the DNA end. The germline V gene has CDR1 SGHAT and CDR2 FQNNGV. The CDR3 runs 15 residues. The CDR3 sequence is CASSPGPDSSYEQYF. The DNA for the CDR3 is TGTGCCAGCAGCCCTGGGCCGGACTCTTCCTACGAGCAGTACTTC.

This CDR3 reads CASRISGTGYGYTF. The CDR3 DNA sequence: TGTGCCAGCAGGATTTCAGGGACAGGCTATGGCTACACCTTC. V gene TRBV6-5 combines with J gene TRBJ1-2; TRBD1 aligns across 8 bases. Germline V gene data show CDR1 as MNHEY and CDR2 as SVGAGI. The CDR3 is made up of 14 amino acids. Germline trimming cut 6 bases from V and 4 bases from J; bases unmatched to any gene: 7.

In DNA, the CDR3 is TGTGCCAGCAGTTCATCAAGAGGGGGCTCCTTGTCTGGGAATGAGCAGTTCTTC. It encodes CASSSSRGGSLSGNEQFF. This chain links TRBV28 with TRBJ2-1; 7 nucleotides align to TRBD1. The germline V gene encodes CDR1 MDHEN and CDR2 SYDVKM. The ends lost 4 bases at V and 7 bases at J; junction bases unmatched: 19. The CDR3 runs 18 residues.

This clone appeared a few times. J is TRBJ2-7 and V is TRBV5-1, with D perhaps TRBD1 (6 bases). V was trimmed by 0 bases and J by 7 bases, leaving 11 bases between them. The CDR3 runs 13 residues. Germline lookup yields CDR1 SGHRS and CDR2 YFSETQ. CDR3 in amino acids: CASSLGAGAEQYF. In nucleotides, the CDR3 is TGCGCCAGCAGCTTGGGGGCAGGGGCTGAGCAGTACTTC.

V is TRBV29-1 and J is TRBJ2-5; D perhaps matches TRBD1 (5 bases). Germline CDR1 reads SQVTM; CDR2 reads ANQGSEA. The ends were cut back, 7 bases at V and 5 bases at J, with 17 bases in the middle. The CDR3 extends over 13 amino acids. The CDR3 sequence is CSADRERQETQYF. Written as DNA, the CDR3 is TGCAGCGCAGACAGAGAGCGTCAGGAGACCCAGTACTTC.

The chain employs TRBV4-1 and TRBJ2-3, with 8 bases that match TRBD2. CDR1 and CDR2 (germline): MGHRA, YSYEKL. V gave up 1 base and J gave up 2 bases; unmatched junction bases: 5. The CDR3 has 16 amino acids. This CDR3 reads CASSQAPGGVTDTQYF. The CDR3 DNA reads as TGCGCCAGCAGCCAAGCCCCCGGGGGGGTCACAGATACGCAGTATTTT.

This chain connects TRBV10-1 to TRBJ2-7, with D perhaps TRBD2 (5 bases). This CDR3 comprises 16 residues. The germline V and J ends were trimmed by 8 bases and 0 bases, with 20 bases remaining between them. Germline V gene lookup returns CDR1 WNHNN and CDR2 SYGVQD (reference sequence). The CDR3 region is CASCGRNPPCSYEQYV. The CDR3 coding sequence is TGCGCCAGCTGCGGGCGAAACCCCCCCTGCTCCTACGAGCAGTACGTC.

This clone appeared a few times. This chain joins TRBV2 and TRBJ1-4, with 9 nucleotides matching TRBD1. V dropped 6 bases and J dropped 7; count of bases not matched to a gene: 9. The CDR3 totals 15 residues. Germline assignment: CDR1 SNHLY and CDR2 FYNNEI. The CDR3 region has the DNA TGTGCCAGCAGGACAGGGGGTACTTCCTCTGAAAAACTGTTTTTT. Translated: CASRTGGTSSEKLFF.

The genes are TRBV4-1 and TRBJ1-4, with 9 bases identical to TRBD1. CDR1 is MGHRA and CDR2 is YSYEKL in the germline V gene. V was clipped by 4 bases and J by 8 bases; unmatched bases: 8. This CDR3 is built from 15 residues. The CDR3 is CASSPYRGLGEKLFF. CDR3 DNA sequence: TGCGCCAGCAGCCCATACAGGGGGCTGGGAGAAAAACTGTTTTTT.

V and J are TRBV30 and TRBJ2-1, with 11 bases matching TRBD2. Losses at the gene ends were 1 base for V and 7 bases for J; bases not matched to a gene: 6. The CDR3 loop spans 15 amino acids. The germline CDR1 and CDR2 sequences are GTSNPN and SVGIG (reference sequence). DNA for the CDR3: TGTGCCTGGAGTGGTCTAGCGGGGGGTATAAATGAGCAGTTCTTC. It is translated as CAWSGLAGGINEQFF. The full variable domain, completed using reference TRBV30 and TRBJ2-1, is SQTIHQWPATLVQPVGSPLSLECTVEGTSNPNLYWYRQAAGRGLQLLFYSVGIGQISSEVPQNLSASRPQDRQFILSSKKLLLSDSGFYLCAWSGLAGGINEQFFGPGTRLTVL.

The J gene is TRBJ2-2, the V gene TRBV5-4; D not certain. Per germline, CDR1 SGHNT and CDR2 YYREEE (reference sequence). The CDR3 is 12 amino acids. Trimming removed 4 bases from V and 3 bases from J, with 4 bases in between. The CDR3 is CASSLHTGELFF. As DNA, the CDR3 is TGTGCCAGCAGCCTCCACACCGGGGAGCTGTTTTTT. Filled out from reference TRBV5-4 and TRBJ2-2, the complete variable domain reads ETGVTQSPTHLIKTRGQQVTLRCSSQSGHNTVSWYQQALGQGPQFIFQYYREEENGRGNFPPRFSGLQFPNYSSELNVNALELDDSALYLCASSLHTGELFFGEGSRLTVL.

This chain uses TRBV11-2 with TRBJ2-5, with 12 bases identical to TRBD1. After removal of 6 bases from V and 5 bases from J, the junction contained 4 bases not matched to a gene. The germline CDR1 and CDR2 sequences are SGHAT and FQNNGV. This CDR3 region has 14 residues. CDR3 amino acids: CASSSGTGGETQYF. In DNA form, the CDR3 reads TGTGCCAGCAGTAGCGGGACAGGGGGCGAGACCCAGTACTTC.

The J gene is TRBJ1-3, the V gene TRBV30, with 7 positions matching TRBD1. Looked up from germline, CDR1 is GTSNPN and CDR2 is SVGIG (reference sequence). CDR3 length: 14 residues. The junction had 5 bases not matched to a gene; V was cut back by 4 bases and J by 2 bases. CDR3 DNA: TGTGCCTGGAAACCGGACAGGACTGGAAACACCATATATTTT. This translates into CAWKPDRTGNTIYF. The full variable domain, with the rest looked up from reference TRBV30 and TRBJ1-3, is SQTIHQWPATLVQPVGSPLSLECTVEGTSNPNLYWYRQAAGRGLQLLFYSVGIGQISSEVPQNLSASRPQDRQFILSSKKLLLSDSGFYLCAWKPDRTGNTIYFGEGSWLTVV.

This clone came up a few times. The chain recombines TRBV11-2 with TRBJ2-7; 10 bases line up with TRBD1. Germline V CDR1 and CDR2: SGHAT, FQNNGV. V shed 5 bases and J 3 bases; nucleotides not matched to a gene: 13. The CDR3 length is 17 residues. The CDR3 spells CASSQPGQGIGIYEQYF. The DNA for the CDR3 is TGTGCCAGCAGCCAACCGGGACAGGGGATTGGGATCTACGAGCAGTACTTC.

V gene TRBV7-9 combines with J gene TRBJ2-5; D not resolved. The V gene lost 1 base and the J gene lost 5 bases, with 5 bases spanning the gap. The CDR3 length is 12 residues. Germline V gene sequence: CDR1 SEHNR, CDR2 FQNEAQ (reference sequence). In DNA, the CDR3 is TGTGCCAGCAGCTTAGATCAGGAGACCCAGTACTTC. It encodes CASSLDQETQYF.

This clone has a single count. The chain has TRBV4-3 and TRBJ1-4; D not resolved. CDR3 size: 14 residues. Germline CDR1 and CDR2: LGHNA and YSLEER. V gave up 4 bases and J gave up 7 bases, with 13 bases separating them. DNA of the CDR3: TGCGCCAGCAGCCTTGACGCGGTGGGTGAAAAACTGTTTTTT. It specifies CASSLDAVGEKLFF.